The following is a T cell receptor (beta chain) sequence with its context. These data come from a study of cytomegalovirus exposure and HLA in healthy donors. Trimming at V came to 5 bases and at J to 0 bases, leaving 6 bases not matched to a gene. The CDR3 length is 15 residues. The germline CDR1 and CDR2 sequences are PRHDT and FYEKMQ (reference sequence). The primer mix had 60 Vbeta and 13 Jbeta primers. Assay used: immunoSEQ multiplex PCR; TCRdb lists only in-frame clones, some missing. The repertoire has approximately 180,000 clones, around nine tenths of them found once; the top ten carry 1.5% to 2%.

The receptor was derived from a woman aged 18-29 years in good health and CMV-seronegative. This chain connects TRBV13 to TRBJ1-1; 7 nucleotides line up with TRBD1. Source material: PBMCs. This chain's CDR3 is CASSRLGQMNTEAFF. In nucleotides, the CDR3 is TGTGCCAGCAGCCGCTTGGGACAGATGAACACTGAAGCTTTCTTT. Combining the CDR3 with reference TRBV13 and TRBJ1-1 gives the whole variable domain AAGVIQSPRHLIKEKRETATLKCYPIPRHDTVYWYQQGPGQDPQFLISFYEKMQSDKGSIPDRFSAQQFSDYHSELNMSSLELGDSALYFCASSRLGQMNTEAFFGQGTRLTVV.